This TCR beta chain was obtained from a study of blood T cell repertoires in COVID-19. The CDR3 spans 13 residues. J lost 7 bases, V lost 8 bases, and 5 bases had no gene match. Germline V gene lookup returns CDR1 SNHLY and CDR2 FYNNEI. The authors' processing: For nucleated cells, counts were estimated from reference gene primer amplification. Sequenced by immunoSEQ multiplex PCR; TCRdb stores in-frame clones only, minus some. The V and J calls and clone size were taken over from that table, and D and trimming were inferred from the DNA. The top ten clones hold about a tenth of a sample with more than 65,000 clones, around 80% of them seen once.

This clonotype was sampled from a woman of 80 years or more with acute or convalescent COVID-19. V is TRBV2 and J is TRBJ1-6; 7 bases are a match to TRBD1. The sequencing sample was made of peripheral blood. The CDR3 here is CASRGTANSPLHF. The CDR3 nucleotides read TGTGCCAGCCGCGGGACAGCGAATTCACCCCTCCACTTT. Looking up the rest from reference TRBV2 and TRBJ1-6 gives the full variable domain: EPEVTQTPSHQVTQMGQEVILRCVPISNHLYFYWYRQILGQKVEFLVSFYNNEISEKSEIFDDQFSVERPDGSNFTLKIRSTKLEDSAMYFCASRGTANSPLHFGNGTRLTVT.